This T cell receptor beta chain originates from a study of cytomegalovirus exposure and HLA in healthy donors. CDR3 size: 19 residues. From germline, CDR1 is SGHDT and CDR2 YYEEEE. V lost 6 bases to trimming and J lost 7 bases; unmatched junction nucleotides: 23. General observations from the study: Rarity characterized most TCR sequences, yet some public TCRs appeared in many donors.

Primers for the PCR totalled 60 Vbeta and 13 Jbeta. Measured with immunoSEQ multiplex PCR; TCRdb has only the in-frame clones, and not every one. The sample lists approximately 260,000 clones, roughly four fifths occurring once. At collection, donors were nominally healthy, but unrecorded immune exposures were probable. A remark on this clone: The antigen is not known.

The receptor was isolated from a woman in her thirties or forties in good health and CMV-seropositive. Input material: PBMCs. This rearrangement joins TRBV5-6 to TRBJ2-2; 8 positions agree with TRBD2. The CDR3: CASTPRGAGSGEPGGELFF. In DNA, the CDR3 is TGTGCCAGCACCCCGCGGGGGGCGGGTAGCGGGGAGCCGGGCGGGGAGCTGTTTTTT.